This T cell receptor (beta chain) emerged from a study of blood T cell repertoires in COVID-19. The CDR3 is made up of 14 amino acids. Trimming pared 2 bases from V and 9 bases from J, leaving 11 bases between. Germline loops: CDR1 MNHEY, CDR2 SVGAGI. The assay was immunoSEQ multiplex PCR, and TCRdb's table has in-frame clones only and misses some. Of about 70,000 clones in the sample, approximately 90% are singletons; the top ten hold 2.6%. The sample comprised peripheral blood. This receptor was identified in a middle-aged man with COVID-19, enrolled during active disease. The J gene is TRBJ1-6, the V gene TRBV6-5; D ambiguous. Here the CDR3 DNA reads TGTGCCAGCAGTTACGTGAGAGGTCTTTCACCCCTCCACTTT. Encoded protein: CASSYVRGLSPLHF.